Described below is a single T cell receptor beta chain sequence and its context. The antigen is unknown. This sample was taken from a study of shared clonotypes between healthy human individuals. Study in general: Every donor yielded three CD4 naive, three CD4 memory, two CD8 naive and one CD8 memory plate.

General study results and limits: Across subsets, estimated richness was generally greater for naive than for memory populations. With a few donors compared, around 5.4% of naive CD4 clonotypes were shared.

Germline CDR1 is ENHRY and CDR2 is SYGVKD. There are 17 residues in the CDR3. Trimming cost V 5 bases and J 0 bases; bases outside gene matches: 8. In the original workflow: ImmunoSEQ sequences covered only the junction and lacked quality scores; filtering therefore differed. Clones were read by immunoSEQ multiplex PCR, and TCRdb kept only the in-frame ones, dropping some. V and J calls and clone size are given by that table; D and trimming were obtained from the DNA. The table shows around 1.9 million clones, with 93% occurring only once. Naive CD8 cells lacked CD45RO and underwent positive selection for CCR7, leaving out terminally differentiated effector memory CD45RA+ cells.

The sequence derives from a young man in good health. Some clones in this sample may be carry-over from other donors' samples. The chain has TRBV10-3 and TRBJ2-7; 12 bases are a match to TRBD2. The specimen sequenced was naive CD8+ T cells from PBMCs. This CDR3 reads CAISRLAGDQTSYEQYF. In DNA form, the CDR3 reads TGTGCCATCAGTAGACTAGCGGGAGATCAGACCTCCTACGAGCAGTACTTC.